Below are 18 T cell receptor beta chains sequenced from a single sample in a study of cytomegalovirus exposure and HLA in healthy donors. In the PCR, 60 Vbeta and 13 Jbeta primers were used. Profiled with immunoSEQ multiplex PCR; TCRdb holds only in-frame clones, not every one. The data contain 85,000 to 100,000 clones, roughly 82% of them singletons. The sequencing sample was made of PBMCs. The origin of the receptors is a human donor in good health.

The chain carries TRBV5-1 and TRBJ2-2, with 11 bases that match TRBD2. Germline V lookup: CDR1 SGHRS, CDR2 YFSETQ. V was pared by 0 bases and J by 0 bases, with 4 bases of the junction left unmatched. This CDR3 spans 18 amino acids. In nucleotides, the CDR3 is TGCGCCAGCAGCTTGGAAGTAGCGGGGGGGCCGAACACCGGGGAGCTGTTTTTT. Translating gives CASSLEVAGGPNTGELFF.

The chain carries TRBV25-1 and TRBJ2-7; TRBD2 matches 7 bases. The CDR3 covers 13 residues. CDR1 and CDR2 from the germline V gene are MGHDK and SYGVNS. The junction had 4 bases not matched to a gene; V was cut back by 5 bases and J by 3 bases. DNA of the CDR3: TGTGCCAGCAGTCCGACTAGCAGCTACGAGCAGTACTTC. Translating gives CASSPTSSYEQYF.

CDR3 sequence reads: CASSMDRGQVQYF. CDR3 coding DNA: TGTGCCAGCAGCATGGACAGGGGTCAGGTGCAGTACTTC. The chain uses TRBV11-3 and TRBJ2-7; 9 bases agree with TRBD1. The CDR3 totals 13 residues. The J segment lost 9 bases and the V segment lost 5 bases, leaving 8 bases of the junction unmatched. Germline V CDR1 and CDR2: SGHNT, YENEEA.

The rearrangement links TRBV5-6 to TRBJ2-5, with 7 bases lining up with TRBD1. CDR1 and CDR2 (germline): SGHDT, YYEEEE. The V segment lost 0 bases and the J segment 4 bases; nucleotides outside the gene matches: 3. There are 14 residues in the CDR3. CDR3 in DNA: TGTGCCAGCAGCTTGGAGACAGGGCGAGAGACCCAGTACTTC. Translation: CASSLETGRETQYF.

The rearrangement links TRBV5-1 to TRBJ1-5, with 9 bases identical to TRBD1. Losses at the gene ends were 4 bases for V and 4 bases for J; bases not matched to a gene: 6. CDR3 size: 15 residues. Germline assignment: CDR1 SGHRS and CDR2 YFSETQ. The CDR3 loop is CASSRQGGVNQPQHF. CDR3 coding DNA: TGCGCCAGCAGCAGACAGGGGGGTGTAAATCAGCCCCAGCATTTT. Based on the CDR3 plus reference TRBV5-1 and TRBJ1-5, the full variable domain is KAGVTQTPRYLIKTRGQQVTLSCSPISGHRSVSWYQQTPGQGLQFLFEYFSETQRNKGNFPGRFSGRQFSNSRSEMNVSTLELGDSALYLCASSRQGGVNQPQHFGDGTRLSIL.

The gene calls are TRBV12-5 and TRBJ2-1; tentative D call: TRBD1 (6 bases). The CDR3 has 17 amino acids. Deletions cut 5 bases from V and 6 bases from J, with 23 bases between. Germline lookup yields CDR1 LGHNT and CDR2 FRNRAP. CDR3 loop: CASGPGRFGQFINEQFF. The CDR3 nucleotides are TGTGCTAGTGGTCCTGGCCGGTTTGGACAGTTCATCAATGAGCAGTTCTTC.

The chain carries TRBV5-5 and TRBJ2-2; no firm D call. The CDR3 sequence is 12 residues long. CDR1 is SGHKS, CDR2 YYEKEE, per germline (reference sequence). The germline V and J ends were trimmed by 2 bases and 10 bases, with 9 bases remaining between them. CDR3 sequence: CASSFPTPELFF. As DNA, the CDR3 is TGTGCCAGCAGCTTCCCCACTCCGGAGCTGTTTTTT.

V is TRBV15 and J is TRBJ1-5; 7 bases are a match to TRBD1. V shed 0 bases and J 6 bases; nucleotides not matched to a gene: 17. Germline CDR1 and CDR2: LNHNV and YYDKDF (reference sequence). The CDR3 has 19 amino acids. The CDR3 nucleotides are TGTGCCACCAGCAGAGAGCTCCGGGGGGGGAAGGGGGCTAGTCAGCCCCAGCATTTT. It codes for CATSRELRGGKGASQPQHF.

This clone was counted between two and nine times. The genes are TRBV2 and TRBJ2-3, with a weak D call TRBD2 (7 bases). The germline V gene has CDR1 SNHLY and CDR2 FYNNEI. This CDR3 contains 16 residues. The V end lost 6 bases, the J end lost 1 base, and 17 bases lay between the germline ends. As DNA, the CDR3 is TGTGCCAGCAGCCAGGGAGGGGGGCTGGGCACAGATACGCAGTATTTT. Residues: CASSQGGGLGTDTQYF.

The chain has TRBV29-1 and TRBJ2-1, with TRBD2 as a possible D gene (5 bases). V gave up 6 bases and J gave up 9 bases, with 18 bases separating them. The CDR3 runs 13 residues. CDR1 is SQVTM, CDR2 ANQGSEA, per germline. CDR3 DNA sequence: TGCAGCGTCGACTATTCTCCTACGGGTGAGCAGTTCTTC. As protein: CSVDYSPTGEQFF.

The chain employs TRBV6-6 and TRBJ2-7; possible D gene TRBD1, 6 bases. V lost 6 bases and J 0 bases, leaving 12 bases between the germline ends. This CDR3 spans 14 amino acids. Germline V gene data show CDR1 as MNHNY and CDR2 as SVGAGI (reference sequence). The CDR3: CASRWTVNSYEQYF. The CDR3 DNA reads TGTGCCAGCAGGTGGACAGTAAACTCCTACGAGCAGTACTTC.

As for this clone: This same CDR3 is encoded by further DNA sequences in the sample. The rearrangement links TRBV7-2 to TRBJ2-1; tentatively, D is TRBD2 (6 bases). Per germline, CDR1 SGHTA and CDR2 FQGNSA. The germline V and J ends were trimmed by 5 bases and 6 bases, with 17 bases remaining between them. The CDR3 runs to 15 residues. The CDR3 protein is CASSPTRARGNEQFF. The DNA of the CDR3 is TGTGCCAGCAGCCCAACTAGGGCGCGGGGCAATGAGCAGTTCTTC.

The V and J genes are TRBV5-1 and TRBJ2-2; 9 bases match TRBD2. The CDR3 has 16 residues. V shed 2 bases, J shed 1 base, and the junction held 3 bases outside the gene matches. CDR1 and CDR2 from the germline V gene are SGHRS and YFSETQ. Here the CDR3 DNA reads TGCGCCAGCAGCTTTCAGACTAGCGGGAACACCGGGGAGCTGTTTTTT. Translating it yields CASSFQTSGNTGELFF. Full variable domain (remainder filled in from reference TRBV5-1 and TRBJ2-2): KAGVTQTPRYLIKTRGQQVTLSCSPISGHRSVSWYQQTPGQGLQFLFEYFSETQRNKGNFPGRFSGRQFSNSRSEMNVSTLELGDSALYLCASSFQTSGNTGELFFGEGSRLTVL.

This chain links TRBV5-4 with TRBJ1-1; tentative D call: TRBD1 (6 bases). Germline loops: CDR1 SGHNT, CDR2 YYREEE (reference sequence). V was cut by 4 bases and J by 0 bases, with 10 bases left in between. The CDR3 consists of 14 residues. The CDR3 spells CASSPDRLNTEAFF. As DNA, the CDR3 is TGTGCCAGCAGCCCGGACAGACTGAACACTGAAGCTTTCTTT. The whole variable domain, remainder taken from reference TRBV5-4 and TRBJ1-1, is ETGVTQSPTHLIKTRGQQVTLRCSSQSGHNTVSWYQQALGQGPQFIFQYYREEENGRGNFPPRFSGLQFPNYSSELNVNALELDDSALYLCASSPDRLNTEAFFGQGTRLTVV.

This clone was seen a single time. The chain couples TRBV4-2 to TRBJ2-7, with D maybe TRBD1 (6 bases). V lost 0 bases and J 2 bases, leaving 14 bases between the germline ends. The germline V gene has CDR1 LGHNA and CDR2 YNFKEQ. The CDR3 loop spans 16 amino acids. Written as DNA, the CDR3 is TGTGCCAGCAGCCAAGATTTAGGGGACATCCCCTACGAGCAGTACTTC. Translated: CASSQDLGDIPYEQYF.

The chain is built from TRBV10-1 and TRBJ1-3; 7 bases are shared with TRBD1. The CDR3 contains 15 residues. V lost 3 bases and J lost 1; bases outside the gene matches: 3. The germline V gene has CDR1 WNHNN and CDR2 SYGVQD (reference sequence). The CDR3 DNA sequence: TGCGCCAGCAGTGAAAACAGGGGATCTGGAAACACCATATATTTT. Amino acids: CASSENRGSGNTIYF.

This sequence joins TRBV7-7 and TRBJ2-2, with a weak D call TRBD1 (6 bases). Trimming removed 5 bases at V and 1 base at J, with 11 bases between. From germline, CDR1 is SSHAT and CDR2 FNYEAQ (reference sequence). The length of the CDR3 is 15 residues. The CDR3 region has the DNA TGTGCCAGCAGCATATCAGGGGAGAACACCGGGGAGCTGTTTTTT. Translation: CASSISGENTGELFF.

This clone was recorded a few times. The chain links TRBV6-6 to TRBJ1-2; a weak D match, TRBD1 (6 bases). The CDR3 is made up of 14 amino acids. The V end lost 0 bases, the J end lost 6 bases, and 11 bases lay between the germline ends. Germline assignment: CDR1 MNHNY and CDR2 SVGAGI (reference sequence). The CDR3 region has the DNA TGTGCCAGCAGTTACTCTACAGGGCCCCATGGCTACACCTTC. Protein: CASSYSTGPHGYTF.